This T cell receptor (beta chain) was profiled in a study of identifying expanded T cells in peripheral blood. Concerning this clone: Its target is not known.

Clones were read by immunoSEQ multiplex PCR, and TCRdb kept only the in-frame ones, dropping some. The sample lists 100,000 or so clones, approximately 88% seen once, with over 12% in the top ten. The CDR3 consists of 12 residues. Germline V gene data show CDR1 as SGHNT and CDR2 as YYREEE (reference sequence). The J segment lost 15 bases and the V segment lost 3 bases, leaving 9 bases of the junction unmatched. No infections or other immune events were documented during collection. Study-wide results and caveats: Over approximately two and four weeks, about 15 and 19 clones changed, versus around 1.2 between replicates. Roughly two-week clone count variance significantly increased as total template count grew.

What was sequenced was blood. The J gene is TRBJ2-1, the V gene TRBV5-4, with TRBD2 matching over 7 bases. The receptor comes from a person aged 18-69 years in good health. CDR3 protein: CASSWGGARRFF. In DNA, the CDR3 is TGTGCCAGCAGCTGGGGGGGAGCGCGAAGGTTCTTC.